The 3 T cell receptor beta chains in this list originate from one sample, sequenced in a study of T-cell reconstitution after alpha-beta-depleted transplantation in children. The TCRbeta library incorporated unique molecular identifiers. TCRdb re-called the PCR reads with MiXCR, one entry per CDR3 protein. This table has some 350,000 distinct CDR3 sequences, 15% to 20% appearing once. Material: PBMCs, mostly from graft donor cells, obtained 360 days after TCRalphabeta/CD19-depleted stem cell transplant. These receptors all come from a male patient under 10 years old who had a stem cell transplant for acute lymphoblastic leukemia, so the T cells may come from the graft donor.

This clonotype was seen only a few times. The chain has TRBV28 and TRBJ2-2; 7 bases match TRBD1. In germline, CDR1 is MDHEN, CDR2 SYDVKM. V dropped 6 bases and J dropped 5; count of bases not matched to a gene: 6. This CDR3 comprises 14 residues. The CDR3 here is CASRGMTGTGELFF. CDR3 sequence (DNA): TGTGCCAGCAGGGGAATGACAGGGACCGGGGAGCTGTTTTTT.

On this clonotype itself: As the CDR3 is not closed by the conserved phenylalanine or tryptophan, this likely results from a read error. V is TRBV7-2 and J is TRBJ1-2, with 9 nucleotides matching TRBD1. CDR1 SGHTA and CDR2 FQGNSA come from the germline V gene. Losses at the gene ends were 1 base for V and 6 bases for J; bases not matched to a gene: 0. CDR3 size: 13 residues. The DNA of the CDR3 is TGTGCCAGCAGCTTAGGACAGGGGGATGGCTACACCTAC. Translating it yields CASSLGQGDGYTY.

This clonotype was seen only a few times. The CDR3 sequence: CASRGQGVTGELFF. CDR3 in DNA: TGTGCCAGCAGAGGCCAGGGAGTAACCGGGGAGCTGTTTTTT. The chain has TRBV2 and TRBJ2-2; D could derive from TRBD1 or TRBD2 (5 bases each). With 6 bases removed from V and 5 bases from J, the gap between germline ends came to 13 bases. The CDR3 loop spans 14 amino acids. Germline CDR1 SNHLY, CDR2 FYNNEI.